This TCR beta chain is from a study of shared clonotypes between healthy human individuals. Concerning this clone itself: Antigen: not known.

Germline CDR1 reads SGHTA; CDR2 reads FQGTGA. The CDR3 contains 17 residues. Germline trimming cut 2 bases from V and 7 bases from J; bases unmatched to any gene: 5. Study conclusions and caveats: Rarefaction curves obtained for sorted subsets showed sequencing incomplete despite large depth.

The assay was immunoSEQ multiplex PCR, and TCRdb's table has in-frame clones only and misses some. This table holds about 1.1 million clones, roughly 77% found once. J is TRBJ2-1 and V is TRBV7-3; 16 bases agree with TRBD2. The specimen sequenced was memory CD4+ T cells from PBMCs. Stated subset: CD45RA-negative fraction. The TCR comes from a man in his late teens or twenties in good health. Some clones in this sample may be carry-over from other donors' samples. CDR3 loop: CASSLGTSGRGRNEQFF. CDR3 DNA: TGTGCCAGCAGCTTAGGGACTAGCGGGAGGGGGAGGAATGAGCAGTTCTTC.